Reported below is one T cell receptor beta chain. The antigen remains undetermined. The data are from a study of cytomegalovirus exposure and HLA in healthy donors. Germline V gene sequence: CDR1 SEHNR, CDR2 FQNEAQ (reference sequence). V lost 5 bases to trimming and J lost 2 bases, with 9 bases between them. This CDR3 is built from 13 residues. The study ran its PCR with 60 Vbeta and 13 Jbeta primers. Assay: immunoSEQ multiplex PCR; the TCRdb copy retains only in-frame clones and omits some. Found here are roughly 100,000 clones; the top ten clones hold around 0.59%. The study's findings and limits: The authors reported that TCR beta sequences could predict HLA-A and HLA-B alleles. These predictions were accurate for most subjects in the first cohort. In a later analysis, parvovirus B19, influenza, CMV and Epstein-Barr virus appeared linked to several top co-occurrence clusters. Only CMV serostatus was available as immune exposure information.

Material: PBMCs. The chain employs TRBV7-9 and TRBJ1-1, with D maybe TRBD1 (6 bases). This TCR came from a man aged 50-60 years in good health and CMV-seronegative. The CDR3 region has the DNA TGTGCCAGCAGCCGACAGGCTAACACTGAAGCTTTCTTT. As protein: CASSRQANTEAFF.